What follows is one T cell receptor beta chain and its context. Its target is not known. Expressed TCRB transcripts were sequenced because the isolated RNA had all been reverse transcribed beforehand. The data were produced by immunoSEQ multiplex PCR, yet TCRdb's version contains in-frame clones alone and is incomplete. The data contain 100,000 to 150,000 clones, 17% of them singletons. This sample is part of a study of beta chain features in type 1 diabetes. CD45RO/CCR7/CD25/CD127/CD95/CD27 staining was used to isolate CD4+ naive, central memory, regulatory and stem cell-like memory cells by sorting. Once sorted, every population was more than 98% pure. Study-level findings and limits: Shortening of TCRB CDR3s, moderate but significant, appeared in all four CD4+ subsets of Type 1 diabetes patients. PCR might favor shorter templates, but any such skew would affect patients and controls equally. Junctions at VDJ sites from type 1 diabetes patients had fewer insertions and more deletions.

The sequence was collected from a man between 18 and 29 years old with type 1 diabetes. Sequencing input: central memory CD4+ T cells from blood.

The CDR3 DNA follows: TGCAGCAGCACGCCGGGACTAGCGGGTAATAATGAGCAGTTCTTC. This gives the protein CSSTPGLAGNNEQFF. The chain joins TRBV29-1 to TRBJ2-1, with 12 bases matching TRBD2. The CDR3 sequence is 15 residues long. J gave up 7 bases and V 8 bases, and 12 bases lay outside the gene matches. Germline CDR1 is SQVTM and CDR2 is ANQGSEA.